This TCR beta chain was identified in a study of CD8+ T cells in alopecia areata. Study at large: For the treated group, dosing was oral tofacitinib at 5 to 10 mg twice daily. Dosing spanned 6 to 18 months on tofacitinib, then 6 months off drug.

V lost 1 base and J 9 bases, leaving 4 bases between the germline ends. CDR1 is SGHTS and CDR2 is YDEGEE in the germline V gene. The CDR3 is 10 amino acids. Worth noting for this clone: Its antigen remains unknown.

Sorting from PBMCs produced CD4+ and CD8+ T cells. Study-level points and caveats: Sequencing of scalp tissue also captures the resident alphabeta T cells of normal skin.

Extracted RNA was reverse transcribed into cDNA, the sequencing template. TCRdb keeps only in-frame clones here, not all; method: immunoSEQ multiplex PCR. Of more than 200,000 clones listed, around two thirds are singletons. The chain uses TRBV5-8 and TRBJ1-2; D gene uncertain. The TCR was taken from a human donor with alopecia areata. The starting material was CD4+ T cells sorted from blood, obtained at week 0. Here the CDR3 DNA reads TGTGCCAGCAGCTTGTATCGCTACACCTTC. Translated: CASSLYRYTF. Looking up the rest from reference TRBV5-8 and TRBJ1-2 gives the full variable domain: EAGVTQSPTHLIKTRGQQATLRCSPISGHTSVYWYQQALGLGLQFLLWYDEGEERNRGNFPPRFSGRQFPNYSSELNVNALELEDSALYLCASSLYRYTFGSGTRLTVV.